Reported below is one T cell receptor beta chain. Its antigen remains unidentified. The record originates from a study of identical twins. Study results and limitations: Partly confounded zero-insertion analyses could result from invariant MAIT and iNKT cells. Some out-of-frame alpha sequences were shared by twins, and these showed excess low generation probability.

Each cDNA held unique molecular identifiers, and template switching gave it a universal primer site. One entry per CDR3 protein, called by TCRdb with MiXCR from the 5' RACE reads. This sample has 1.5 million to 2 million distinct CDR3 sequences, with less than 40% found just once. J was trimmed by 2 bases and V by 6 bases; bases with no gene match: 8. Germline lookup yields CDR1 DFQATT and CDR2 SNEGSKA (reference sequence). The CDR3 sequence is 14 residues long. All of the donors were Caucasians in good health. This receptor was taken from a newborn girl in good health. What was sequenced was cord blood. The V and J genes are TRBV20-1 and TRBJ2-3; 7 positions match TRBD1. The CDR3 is CSAGIGTVTDTQYF. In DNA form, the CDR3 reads TGCAGTGCCGGGATTGGGACAGTCACAGATACGCAGTATTTT.